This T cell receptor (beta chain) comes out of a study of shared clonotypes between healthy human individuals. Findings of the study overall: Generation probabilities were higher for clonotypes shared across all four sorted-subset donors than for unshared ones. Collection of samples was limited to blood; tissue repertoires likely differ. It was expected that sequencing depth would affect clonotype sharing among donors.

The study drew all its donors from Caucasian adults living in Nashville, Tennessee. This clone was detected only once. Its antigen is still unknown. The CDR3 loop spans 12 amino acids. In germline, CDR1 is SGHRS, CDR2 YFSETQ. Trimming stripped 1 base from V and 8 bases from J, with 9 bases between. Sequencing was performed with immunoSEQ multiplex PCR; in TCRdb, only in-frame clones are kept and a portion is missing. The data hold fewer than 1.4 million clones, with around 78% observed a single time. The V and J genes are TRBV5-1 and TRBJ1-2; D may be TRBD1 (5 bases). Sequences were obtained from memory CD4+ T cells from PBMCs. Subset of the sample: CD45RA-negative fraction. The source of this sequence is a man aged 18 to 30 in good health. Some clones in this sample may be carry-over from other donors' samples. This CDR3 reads CASSLLGEGYTF. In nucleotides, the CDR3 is TGCGCCAGCAGCTTGCTAGGGGAAGGCTACACCTTC. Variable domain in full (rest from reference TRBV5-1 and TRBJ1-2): KAGVTQTPRYLIKTRGQQVTLSCSPISGHRSVSWYQQTPGQGLQFLFEYFSETQRNKGNFPGRFSGRQFSNSRSEMNVSTLELGDSALYLCASSLLGEGYTFGSGTRLTVV.